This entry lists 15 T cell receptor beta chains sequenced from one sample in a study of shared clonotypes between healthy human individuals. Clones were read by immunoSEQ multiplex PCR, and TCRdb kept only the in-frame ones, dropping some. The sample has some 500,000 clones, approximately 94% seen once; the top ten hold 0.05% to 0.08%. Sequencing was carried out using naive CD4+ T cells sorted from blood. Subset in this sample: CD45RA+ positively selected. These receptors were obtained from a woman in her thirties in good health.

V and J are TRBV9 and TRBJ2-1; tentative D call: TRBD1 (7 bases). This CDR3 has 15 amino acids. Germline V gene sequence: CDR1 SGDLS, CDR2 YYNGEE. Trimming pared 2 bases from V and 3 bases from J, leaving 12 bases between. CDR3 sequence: CASSVEQGGYNEQFF. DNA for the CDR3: TGTGCCAGCAGCGTCGAGCAGGGGGGCTACAATGAGCAGTTCTTC.

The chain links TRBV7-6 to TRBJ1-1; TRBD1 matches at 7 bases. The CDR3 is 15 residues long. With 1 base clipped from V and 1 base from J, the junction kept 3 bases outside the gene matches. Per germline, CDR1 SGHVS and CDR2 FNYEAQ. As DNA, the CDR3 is TGTGCCAGCAGCTTAGTAACAGGGGCGAACACTGAAGCTTTCTTT. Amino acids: CASSLVTGANTEAFF.

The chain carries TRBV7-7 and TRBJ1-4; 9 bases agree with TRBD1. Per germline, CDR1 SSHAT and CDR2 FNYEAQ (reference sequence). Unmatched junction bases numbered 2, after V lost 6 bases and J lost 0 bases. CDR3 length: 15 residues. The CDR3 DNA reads TGTGCCAGCAGGGACAGGGGCCCAACTAATGAAAAACTGTTTTTT. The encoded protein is CASRDRGPTNEKLFF. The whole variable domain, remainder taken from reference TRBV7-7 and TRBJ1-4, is GAGVSQSPRYKVTKRGQDVTLRCDPISSHATLYWYQQALGQGPEFLTYFNYEAQPDKSGLPSDRFSAERPEGSISTLTIQRTEQRDSAMYRCASRDRGPTNEKLFFGSGTQLSVL.

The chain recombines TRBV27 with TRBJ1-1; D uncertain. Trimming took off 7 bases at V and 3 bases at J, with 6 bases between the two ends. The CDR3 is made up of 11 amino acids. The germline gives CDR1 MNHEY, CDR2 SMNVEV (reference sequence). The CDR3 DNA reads TGTGCCAGCATCGATTACACTGAAGCTTTCTTT. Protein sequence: CASIDYTEAFF.

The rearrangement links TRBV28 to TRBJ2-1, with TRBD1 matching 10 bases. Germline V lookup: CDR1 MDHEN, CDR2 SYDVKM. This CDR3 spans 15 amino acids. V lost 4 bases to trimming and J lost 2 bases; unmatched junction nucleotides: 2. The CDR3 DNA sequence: TGTGCCAGCAGTTCGACAGGGGGCACCTACAATGAGCAGTTCTTC. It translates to CASSSTGGTYNEQFF.

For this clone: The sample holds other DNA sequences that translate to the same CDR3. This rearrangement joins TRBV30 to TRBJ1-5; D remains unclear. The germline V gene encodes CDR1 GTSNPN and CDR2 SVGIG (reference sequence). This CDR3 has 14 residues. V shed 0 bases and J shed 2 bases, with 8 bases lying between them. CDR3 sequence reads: CAWSVGHGNQPQHF. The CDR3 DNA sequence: TGTGCCTGGAGTGTAGGCCACGGCAATCAGCCCCAGCATTTT.

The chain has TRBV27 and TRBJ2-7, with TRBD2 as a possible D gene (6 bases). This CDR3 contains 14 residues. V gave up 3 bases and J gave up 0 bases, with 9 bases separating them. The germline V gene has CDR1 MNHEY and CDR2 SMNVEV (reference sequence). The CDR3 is CASSFSGGSYEQYF. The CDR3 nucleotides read TGTGCCAGCAGTTTCTCCGGGGGCTCCTACGAGCAGTACTTC.

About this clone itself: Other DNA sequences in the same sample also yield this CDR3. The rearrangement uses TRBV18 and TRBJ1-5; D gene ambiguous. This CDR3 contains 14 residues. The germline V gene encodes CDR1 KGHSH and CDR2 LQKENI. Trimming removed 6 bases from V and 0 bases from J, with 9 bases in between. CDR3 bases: TGTGCCAGCTCCCAGGACGGTAGCAATCAGCCCCAGCATTTT. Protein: CASSQDGSNQPQHF.

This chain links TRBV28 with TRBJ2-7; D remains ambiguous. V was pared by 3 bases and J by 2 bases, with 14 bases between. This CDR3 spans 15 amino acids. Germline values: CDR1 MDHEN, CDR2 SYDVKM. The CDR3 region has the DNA TGTGCCAGCAGTTTGCCCGGAAGTGGAGCCTACGAGCAGTACTTC. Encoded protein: CASSLPGSGAYEQYF.

Written as DNA, the CDR3 is TGTGCCAGCAGTGAACTGATTGGGACAGGGTCCTACGAGCAGTACTTC. Translating it yields CASSELIGTGSYEQYF. This chain links TRBV2 with TRBJ2-7; 9 nucleotides align to TRBD1. The J segment lost 1 base and the V segment lost 2 bases, leaving 6 bases of the junction unmatched. Germline V gene lookup returns CDR1 SNHLY and CDR2 FYNNEI. The CDR3 extends over 16 amino acids.

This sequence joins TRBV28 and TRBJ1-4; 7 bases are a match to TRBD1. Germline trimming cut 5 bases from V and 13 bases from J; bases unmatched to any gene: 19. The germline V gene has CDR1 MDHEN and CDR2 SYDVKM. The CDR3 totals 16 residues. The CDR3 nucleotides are TGTGCCAGCAGTCGCGCCCTGCGACAGGGTGGTTCGGGACTGTTTTTT. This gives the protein CASSRALRQGGSGLFF.

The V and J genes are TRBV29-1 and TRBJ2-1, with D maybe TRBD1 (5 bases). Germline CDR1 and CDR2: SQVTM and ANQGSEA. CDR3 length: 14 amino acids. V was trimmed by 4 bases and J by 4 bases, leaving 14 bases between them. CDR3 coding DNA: TGCAGCGTTGGGCTTAGGGGCCTTTACAATGAGCAGTTCTTC. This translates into CSVGLRGLYNEQFF.

The CDR3 nucleotides are TGCGCCAGCAGCCATAGCTCTGGGGCCAACGTCCTGACTTTC. Amino acids: CASSHSSGANVLTF. This chain joins TRBV5-1 and TRBJ2-6; D not certain. There are 14 residues in the CDR3. Trimming stripped 4 bases from V and 0 bases from J, with 5 bases between. The V gene's germline CDR1 is SGHRS and CDR2 YFSETQ.

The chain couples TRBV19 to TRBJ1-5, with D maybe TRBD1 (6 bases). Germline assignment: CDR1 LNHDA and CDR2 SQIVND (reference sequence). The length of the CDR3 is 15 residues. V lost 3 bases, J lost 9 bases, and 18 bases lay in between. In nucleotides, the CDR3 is TGTGCCAGTAGTATTAGGAGAGAGGGGGGGCGGCCCCAGCATTTT. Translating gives CASSIRREGGRPQHF.

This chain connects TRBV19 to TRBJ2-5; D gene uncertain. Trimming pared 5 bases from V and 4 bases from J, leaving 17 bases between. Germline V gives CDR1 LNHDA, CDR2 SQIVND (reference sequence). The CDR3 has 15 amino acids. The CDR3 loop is CASSSMAIQTETQYF. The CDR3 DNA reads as TGTGCCAGTAGTTCCATGGCAATCCAGACAGAGACCCAGTACTTC.